This is a list of T cell receptor beta chains from one sample in a study of shared clonotypes between healthy human individuals. Assay: immunoSEQ multiplex PCR; the TCRdb copy retains only in-frame clones and omits some. Of about 2.4 million clones in the sample, 93% were seen once. The sample consisted of naive CD4+ T cells from PBMCs. The receptors originated from a man between 18 and 29 years old in good health. Some clones in this sample may be carry-over from other donors' samples. Both conserved end residues are part of each CDR3. A D gene is named only where the DNA matches it firmly. Only part of the rows carry a size: once, few, many, or a class if the clone is expanded.

TRBV9	NA	TRBJ2-5	NA	TGTGCCAGCAGCGTGAGCCCGGACAGAACTTTCGGGACCCAGTACTTC	CASSVSPDRTFGTQYF
TRBV11-3	NA	TRBJ2-5	NA	TGTGCCAGCAGCTTAGGGACGTCCGTGGTCCAAGAGACCCAGTACTTC	CASSLGTSVVQETQYF
TRBV15	NA	TRBJ1-2	NA	TGTGCCACCAGCAGAGTGGGGACACTATCCTATGGCTACACCTTC	CATSRVGTLSYGYTF
TRBV20-1	NA	TRBJ2-5	NA	TGCAGTGCTCGACGGACTGTCACCGACTTC	CSARRTVTDF
TRBV4-2	NA	TRBJ2-7	NA	TGTGCCAGCAGCCAAGCTACAGGGTCCCACGAGCAGTACTTC	CASSQATGSHEQYF
TRBV4-3	once	TRBJ2-2	TRBD1	TGCGCCAGCAGCCTTCAGGGGGCGGTCGGGGAGCTGTTTTTT	CASSLQGAVGELFF
TRBV4-1	NA	TRBJ2-7	NA	TGCGCCAGCAGCCAAGATCTAACTAGCCACATTTACTTC	CASSQDLTSHIYF
TRBV4-2	NA	TRBJ1-2	NA	TGTGCCAGCAGCCAAGGTCACAGCACTAACTATGGCTACACCTTC	CASSQGHSTNYGYTF
TRBV5-1	NA	TRBJ2-3	NA	TGCGCCAGCAGCTTGGAAGGCAACCAAATCACAGATACGCAGTATTTT	CASSLEGNQITDTQYF
TRBV28	NA	TRBJ2-3	NA	TGTGCAACCTTCACTAGCACAGATACGCAGTATTTT	CATFTSTDTQYF
TRBV6-1	NA	TRBJ1-2	TRBD1	TGTGCCAGCGTGACCGGGACAGGGGTTCCTGGCTACACCTTC	CASVTGTGVPGYTF
TRBV6-5	NA	TRBJ1-1	NA	TGTGCCAGCACTCCCTCTGGAGGGTGGAACACTGAAGCTTTCTTT	CASTPSGGWNTEAFF
TRBV7-8	NA	TRBJ1-2	TRBD1	TGTGCCAGCAGCTTAGGAGTGAGGAGGGGGCCGGAGAACTATGGCTACACCTTC	CASSLGVRRGPENYGYTF
TRBV18	NA	TRBJ1-2	NA	TGTGCCACCCTTGGGGTTGGAGACTATGGCTACACCTTC	CATLGVGDYGYTF
TRBV5-6	NA	TRBJ1-2	NA	TGTGCCAGCAGCCTCCCAGTGGGGGGGGGCGGCTATGGCTACACCTTC	CASSLPVGGGGYGYTF
TRBV7-9	NA	TRBJ2-3	NA	TGTGCCAGCAGCCCCCTTCGGGGCAGGCGCACAGATACGCAGTATTTT	CASSPLRGRRTDTQYF
TRBV6-1	NA	TRBJ1-5	NA	TGTGCCAGCACCTCGCGGGGGGTTCAGCCCCAGCATTTT	CASTSRGVQPQHF
TRBV7-8	NA	TRBJ1-3	TRBD1	TGTGCCAGCAGCAGCAAACAGGGGACCTTCTCTGGAAACACCATATATTTT	CASSSKQGTFSGNTIYF
TRBV9	NA	TRBJ2-1	TRBD2	TGTGCCAGCAGCGTACTGTCGTGGCGGGAGACGGTGAATGAGCAGTTCTTC	CASSVLSWRETVNEQFF
TRBV6-5	NA	TRBJ2-7	NA	TGTGCCAGCAGTTACTCGAGAACAGGTGGTCTCAGGCAGTACTTC	CASSYSRTGGLRQYF
TRBV4-2	NA	TRBJ2-1	TRBD2	TGTGCCAGCAGCCAAGTTGTGGCTAGCGGGAGCCACAATGAGCAGTTCTTC	CASSQVVASGSHNEQFF
TRBV28	NA	TRBJ1-6	NA	TGTGCCAGCAGTTTATGGGGGGACAACTATAATTCACCCCTCCACTTT	CASSLWGDNYNSPLHF
TRBV6-6	NA	TRBJ2-5	NA	TGTGCCAGCAGTTTGGGGTTCTCGGGGACCCAGTACTTC	CASSLGFSGTQYF
TRBV7-3	once	TRBJ2-1	NA	TGTGCCAGCAGCTCGGAGCTTTACAATGAGCAGTTCTTC	CASSSELYNEQFF
TRBV6-4	NA	TRBJ2-3	TRBD1	TGTGCCAGCAGTGCGCAGACAGGGGTTCAGACAGATACGCAGTATTTT	CASSAQTGVQTDTQYF
TRBV4-3	few	TRBJ1-1	NA	TGCGCCAGCAGCCAAGACTACATCAACACTGAAGCTTTCTTT	CASSQDYINTEAFF